Shown below are 31 T cell receptor beta chains from a single sample sequenced in a study of identical twins. TCRdb used MiXCR to reprocess the 5' RACE reads, holding one entry per CDR3 protein. This table has 120,000 to 150,000 distinct CDR3 sequences, 3.5% appearing once. The sample comprised memory T cells sorted from blood. These receptors all come from a man younger than 35 in good health.

This chain uses TRBV10-2 with TRBJ2-7, with D hard to call. The CDR3 consists of 13 residues. Trimming removed 5 bases from V and 6 bases from J, with 14 bases in between. CDR1 is WSHSY and CDR2 is SAAADI in the germline V gene. The CDR3 DNA sequence: TGCGCCAGCAGTCCCCAAAACAATCGCGAGCAGTACGTC. This gives the protein CASSPQNNREQYV.

This clonotype was recorded many times. The chain links TRBV5-1 to TRBJ1-6; no reliable D call. The CDR3 contains 12 residues. Trimming removed 4 bases at V and 6 bases at J, with 5 bases between. Germline values: CDR1 SGHRS, CDR2 YFSETQ. The CDR3 region is CASSDSNSPLHF. The CDR3 DNA is TGCGCCAGCAGCGATAGTAATTCACCCCTCCACTTT. The entire variable domain, with the rest obtained from reference TRBV5-1 and TRBJ1-6, is as follows: KAGVTQTPRYLIKTRGQQVTLSCSPISGHRSVSWYQQTPGQGLQFLFEYFSETQRNKGNFPGRFSGRQFSNSRSEMNVSTLELGDSALYLCASSDSNSPLHFGNGTRLTVT.

This clonotype was detected a few times. The genes are TRBV2 and TRBJ2-1; D may be TRBD1 (5 bases). V was cut by 8 bases and J by 5 bases, with 19 bases left in between. The CDR3 is 15 residues long. Germline values: CDR1 SNHLY, CDR2 FYNNEI. The CDR3 nucleotides are TGTGCCAGCCATGGGGCCCCAGGGTGGAACAATGAGCAGTTCTTC. This gives the protein CASHGAPGWNNEQFF.

This clonotype was seen repeatedly, ten times or more. The J gene is TRBJ2-7, the V gene TRBV20-1; D tentatively reads TRBD1 or TRBD2 (5 bases each). Germline lookup yields CDR1 DFQATT and CDR2 SNEGSKA (reference sequence). CDR3 length equals 11 residues. V was cut by 6 bases and J by 9 bases, with 15 bases left in between. CDR3 protein: CSAPRGEVQYV. In nucleotides, the CDR3 is TGCAGTGCCCCCCGGGGCGAGGTGCAGTACGTC.

The table lists this clonotype with many counts. This chain joins TRBV13 and TRBJ2-7; tentative D call: TRBD1 (6 bases). The CDR3 runs 15 residues. V was shortened by 6 bases and J by 7 bases, with 22 bases between the two germline ends. Germline V gene sequence: CDR1 PRHDT, CDR2 FYEKMQ (reference sequence). The CDR3 loop is CASSQWTDRYGEQYF. The CDR3 coding sequence is TGTGCCAGCAGTCAGTGGACAGACCGTTACGGGGAGCAGTACTTC.

This clonotype was detected ten times or more. This sequence joins TRBV12-3 or TRBV12-4 and TRBJ2-3; D is ambiguous. V lost 6 bases and J lost 0, with 10 bases in between. This CDR3 region has 14 residues. The CDR3 nucleotides read TGTGCCAGCAGACCGGGCGGAAGCACAGATACGCAGTATTTT. Amino acid sequence: CASRPGGSTDTQYF.

This clonotype appeared many times. The CDR3 loop is CASSVGQNTGELFF. The CDR3 region has the DNA TGTGCCAGCAGCGTGGGACAAAACACCGGGGAGCTGTTTTTT. The chain is built from TRBV9 and TRBJ2-2, with D tentatively TRBD1 (6 bases). The germline CDR1 and CDR2 sequences are SGDLS and YYNGEE. The CDR3 has 14 residues. Between the trimmed V and J ends, which lost 2 bases and 2 bases, there was a span of 7 bases.

This clonotype came up many times. This chain connects TRBV29-1 to TRBJ2-5; a possible D gene is TRBD1 (5 bases). The CDR3 covers 12 residues. Germline V gene sequence: CDR1 SQVTM, CDR2 ANQGSEA. Trimming cost V 4 bases and J 1 base, with 7 bases left between them. In DNA form, the CDR3 reads TGCAGCGTTGGCCAGGGCCAAGAGACCCAGTACTTC. It yields the protein CSVGQGQETQYF.

This clonotype was seen at least ten times. The genes are TRBV14 and TRBJ2-5; D call uncertain. Trimming took off 0 bases at V and 13 bases at J, with 12 bases between the two ends. Germline V gene sequence: CDR1 SGHDN, CDR2 FVKESK. This CDR3 is built from 12 residues. This chain's CDR3 is CASSQDEDARYF. The CDR3, as DNA: TGTGCCAGCAGCCAAGACGAGGACGCCAGGTACTTC.

This clonotype was picked up many times. The chain carries TRBV7-9 and TRBJ2-5; 7 bases match TRBD1. The CDR3 is 14 amino acids. CDR1 is SEHNR and CDR2 is FQNEAQ in the germline V gene (reference sequence). Germline trimming cut 1 base from V and 4 bases from J; bases unmatched to any gene: 3. The CDR3 loop is CASSLVGGAETQYF. CDR3 coding DNA: TGTGCCAGCAGCTTAGTAGGGGGCGCAGAGACCCAGTACTTC.

This clonotype was detected many times. The chain couples TRBV14 to TRBJ2-1; D is unclear. V dropped 1 base and J dropped 8 bases, with 9 bases sitting between them. Germline V gene lookup returns CDR1 SGHDN and CDR2 FVKESK. The CDR3 totals 13 residues. The CDR3 region is CASSQVPRYEQFF. CDR3 sequence (DNA): TGTGCCAGCAGCCAAGTTCCTAGATATGAGCAGTTCTTC.

This clonotype was seen repeatedly, ten times or more. This chain joins TRBV5-1 and TRBJ2-2, with 9 bases lining up with TRBD2. This CDR3 is built from 16 residues. The germline gives CDR1 SGHRS, CDR2 YFSETQ. J was trimmed by 6 bases and V by 2 bases; bases with no gene match: 8. The CDR3 protein is CASSFSGGLAPGELFF. CDR3 DNA: TGCGCCAGCAGCTTCTCCGGAGGACTAGCGCCCGGGGAGCTGTTTTTT.

Note on this clonotype: A single base separates this from a much larger clone, so it may be a read error. This chain joins TRBV20-1 and TRBJ1-6, with D hard to call. This CDR3 spans 15 amino acids. Per germline, CDR1 DFQATT and CDR2 SNEGSKA (reference sequence). CDR3 protein: CGARDSSVYNSPLHF. CDR3 nucleotide sequence: TGCGGTGCTAGAGATTCTTCGGTCTATAATTCACCCCTCCACTTT.

This clonotype came up many times. The chain employs TRBV5-6 and TRBJ2-3, with TRBD2 identical over 7 bases. V lost 4 bases and J lost 5; bases outside the gene matches: 10. This CDR3 has 15 amino acids. Looked up from germline, CDR1 is SGHDT and CDR2 is YYEEEE. CDR3 sequence (DNA): TGTGCCAGCAGCATCCGGGACTACGCGGGAGATACGCAGTATTTT. Translated: CASSIRDYAGDTQYF.

This clonotype showed up many times. The V and J genes are TRBV29-1 and TRBJ2-1; no reliable D call. This CDR3 spans 13 amino acids. V was cut by 3 bases and J by 5 bases, with 11 bases left in between. CDR1 and CDR2 (germline): SQVTM, ANQGSEA. CDR3 coding DNA: TGCAGCGTTGAGTTCGACCGGGACAATGAGCAGTTCTTC. Amino acids: CSVEFDRDNEQFF.

This clonotype was recorded at least ten times. J is TRBJ2-1 and V is TRBV5-5; D is ambiguous. The germline V gene has CDR1 SGHKS and CDR2 YYEKEE (reference sequence). Between the trimmed V and J ends, which lost 4 bases and 2 bases, there was a span of 13 bases. This CDR3 region has 15 residues. Here the CDR3 reads CASSPRAEAYNEQFF. The CDR3 DNA follows: TGTGCCAGCAGCCCCCGGGCAGAGGCCTACAATGAGCAGTTCTTC.

This clonotype has a count of ten or more. The chain links TRBV25-1 to TRBJ2-7, with 7 positions matching TRBD2. There are 14 residues in the CDR3. Trimming at V came to 6 bases and at J to 0 bases, leaving 5 bases not matched to a gene. Germline loops: CDR1 MGHDK, CDR2 SYGVNS. For the CDR3, the DNA is TGTGCCAGCAGGGACCCTAGCGGCTCCTACGAGCAGTACTTC. Its protein product is CASRDPSGSYEQYF.

The table lists this clonotype with many counts. This chain joins TRBV12-3 or TRBV12-4 and TRBJ2-1, with 9 bases lining up with TRBD1. The V and J ends lost 8 bases and 0 bases, in that order; junction bases with no gene match: 5. The CDR3 contains 15 residues. CDR3 bases: TGTGCCAGCGGGGGGACAGGGAGCTCCTACAATGAGCAGTTCTTC. The encoded protein is CASGGTGSSYNEQFF.

This clonotype was detected many times. This rearrangement joins TRBV13 to TRBJ2-2, with D unclear. This CDR3 contains 14 residues. Trimming stripped 3 bases from V and 0 bases from J, with 5 bases between. CDR1 and CDR2 (germline): PRHDT, FYEKMQ (reference sequence). This CDR3 is CASSFTTNTGELFF. The DNA of the CDR3 is TGTGCCAGCAGCTTTACAACGAACACCGGGGAGCTGTTTTTT.

This clonotype was counted at least ten times. The chain couples TRBV5-1 to TRBJ2-1; D assignment may be TRBD1 or TRBD2 (5 bases each). Germline CDR1 reads SGHRS; CDR2 reads YFSETQ. The V end lost 4 bases, the J end lost 6 bases, and 17 bases lay between the germline ends. This CDR3 comprises 15 residues. CDR3 amino acids: CASSGSWGSSNEQFF. The CDR3 nucleotides read TGCGCCAGCAGCGGGTCTTGGGGGAGTTCCAATGAGCAGTTCTTC.

This clonotype has at least ten counts. The V gene is TRBV9, the J gene TRBJ2-2, with D possibly TRBD1 on 7 matching bases. V lost 4 bases and J lost 3, with 16 bases in between. The CDR3 extends over 16 amino acids. Germline assignment: CDR1 SGDLS and CDR2 YYNGEE. CDR3 bases: TGTGCCAGCAGCCCATGGGGCAGGGGGGACACCGGGGAGCTGTTTTTT. It codes for CASSPWGRGDTGELFF. The whole variable domain, filled in from reference TRBV9 and TRBJ2-2, reads DSGVTQTPKHLITATGQRVTLRCSPRSGDLSVYWYQQSLDQGLQFLIQYYNGEERAKGNILERFSAQQFPDLHSELNLSSLELGDSALYFCASSPWGRGDTGELFFGEGSRLTVL.

The V call is TRBV3-1, the J call TRBJ1-5, with 9 bases fitting TRBD1. Germline V CDR1 and CDR2: LGHDT, YNNKEL (reference sequence). The CDR3 has 14 residues. The J segment lost 6 bases and the V segment lost 5 bases, leaving 5 bases of the junction unmatched. The CDR3 region has the DNA TGTGCCAGCAGCGAAGGGACAGGGTTTCAGCCCCAGCATTTT. It encodes CASSEGTGFQPQHF. Full variable domain (remainder filled in from reference TRBV3-1 and TRBJ1-5): DTAVSQTPKYLVTQMGNDKSIKCEQNLGHDTMYWYKQDSKKFLKIMFSYNNKELIINETVPNRFSPKSPDKAHLNLHINSLELGDSAVYFCASSEGTGFQPQHFGDGTRLSIL.

This clonotype was seen ten or more times. The rearrangement links TRBV5-8 to TRBJ2-3, with no clear D. Trimming stripped 4 bases from V and 2 bases from J, with 11 bases between. Germline V gene lookup returns CDR1 SGHTS and CDR2 YDEGEE. The CDR3 contains 14 residues. The chain's CDR3 is CASSPRLITDTQYF. Here the CDR3 DNA reads TGTGCCAGCAGCCCCCGACTGATCACAGATACGCAGTATTTT.

This clonotype was counted many times. CDR3 in DNA: TGTGCCAGCAGCTTACCGGGACAGGGTTTTAGGAACACTGAAGCTTTCTTT. It translates to CASSLPGQGFRNTEAFF. The chain links TRBV7-2 to TRBJ1-1, with 9 positions matching TRBD1. V lost 2 bases, J lost 1 base, and 8 bases stayed unmatched. Germline CDR1 is SGHTA and CDR2 is FQGNSA. The CDR3 runs 17 residues.

This chain uses TRBV5-1 with TRBJ1-1; no clear D. CDR1 and CDR2 (germline): SGHRS, YFSETQ. This CDR3 contains 14 residues. V gave up 0 bases and J gave up 3 bases, with 9 bases separating them. The CDR3 DNA is TGCGCCAGCAGCTTGGCTGGGTTTGACACTGAAGCTTTCTTT. Translation gives CASSLAGFDTEAFF.

This clonotype has a count of ten or more. This chain connects TRBV4-1 to TRBJ2-3, with a possible D match to TRBD1 (6 bases). The CDR3 covers 15 residues. CDR1 MGHRA and CDR2 YSYEKL come from the germline V gene. The V gene lost 1 base and the J gene lost 0 bases, with 8 bases spanning the gap. The CDR3 protein is CASSQVTGSTDTQYF. CDR3 sequence (DNA): TGCGCCAGCAGCCAAGTTACAGGGAGCACAGATACGCAGTATTTT.

CDR3 coding DNA: TGTGCCAGCAGCTTAGAGGGCAATAGCAATCAGCCCCAGCATTTT. Its protein product is CASSLEGNSNQPQHF. The V gene is TRBV7-8, the J gene TRBJ1-5; D is unresolved. Trimming took 1 base from V and 0 from J, leaving 7 bases between them. This CDR3 contains 15 residues. CDR1 is SGHVS and CDR2 is FQNEAQ in the germline V gene.

This clonotype was counted at least ten times. The J gene is TRBJ2-3, the V gene TRBV5-1; D is undetermined. CDR3 size: 12 residues. The V end was cut by 1 base, the J end by 3 bases, with 3 bases between. In germline, CDR1 is SGHRS, CDR2 YFSETQ. CDR3 DNA: TGCGCCAGCAGCTTGACTACAGATACGCAGTATTTT. It encodes CASSLTTDTQYF. Full variable domain (remainder filled in from reference TRBV5-1 and TRBJ2-3): KAGVTQTPRYLIKTRGQQVTLSCSPISGHRSVSWYQQTPGQGLQFLFEYFSETQRNKGNFPGRFSGRQFSNSRSEMNVSTLELGDSALYLCASSLTTDTQYFGPGTRLTVL.

This clonotype was picked up a small number of times. The rearrangement uses TRBV19 and TRBJ1-5, with 8 bases identical to TRBD1. Germline CDR1 and CDR2: LNHDA and SQIVND (reference sequence). CDR3 length: 17 residues. V was pared by 3 bases and J by 6 bases, with 13 bases of the junction left unmatched. The CDR3 reads CASSIKGRTGNRQPQHF. CDR3 in DNA: TGTGCCAGTAGTATTAAGGGTCGGACAGGGAACCGTCAGCCCCAGCATTTT.

This clonotype was counted a few times. The chain combines TRBV11-1 with TRBJ2-3, with 13 bases aligning to TRBD2. The germline V gene encodes CDR1 SGHAT and CDR2 FQDESV (reference sequence). This CDR3 has 18 amino acids. The J segment lost 5 bases and the V segment lost 4 bases, leaving 12 bases of the junction unmatched. The chain's CDR3 is CASSSIRLTSGRLDTQYF. For the CDR3, the DNA is TGTGCCAGCAGCTCCATACGCCTGACTAGCGGGAGGTTAGATACGCAGTATTTT.

DNA for the CDR3: TGTGCCAGCAGCCAAGATCGGGGGCAGGGTAAGAACACTGAAGCTTTCTTT. Protein product: CASSQDRGQGKNTEAFF. The chain carries TRBV3-1 and TRBJ1-1; D is possibly TRBD1 (6 bases). This CDR3 region has 17 residues. The V end lost 0 bases, the J end lost 1 base, and 15 bases lay between the germline ends. Germline V gene lookup returns CDR1 LGHDT and CDR2 YNNKEL (reference sequence).